This T cell receptor (beta chain) was identified during a study of blood T cell repertoires in COVID-19. Across the whole study: The samples span acute and convalescent COVID-19 from the United States, Italy and Spain.

Profiled with immunoSEQ multiplex PCR; TCRdb holds only in-frame clones, not every one. The table records some 230,000 clones, about 86% of them present only once. Sample: peripheral blood. The sequence came from a woman aged 45-59 years with COVID-19, enrolled during active disease.

CDR3 coding DNA: TGTGCCAGCAGCTTAGCGTTGACTAGTTTGGATGAGCAGTTCTTC. Protein: CASSLALTSLDEQFF. The V and J genes are TRBV7-8 and TRBJ2-1; tentatively, D is TRBD2 (6 bases). The V end lost 0 bases, the J end lost 8 bases, and 14 bases lay between the germline ends. Germline CDR1 is SGHVS and CDR2 is FQNEAQ. The CDR3 has 15 residues.